This T cell receptor beta chain was profiled in a study of blood T cells in healthy people across ages. As concerns this clonotype: The germline gene is not matched at one end of the junction; a read error may be the cause.

Primers used in a second PCR of roughly 7 to 12 cycles were a sample-barcoded 5' primer and a J-beta primer mix. Each single sample gave us at least 3 million CDR3-containing paired-end reads. TCRdb recomputed calls from the 5' RACE reads with MiXCR, one row per CDR3 protein. The repertoire holds over 1,500,000 distinct CDR3 sequences, around 48% seen once, with more than 2% in the top ten. There are 16 residues in the CDR3. Germline CDR1 and CDR2: LGHNA and YNFKEQ. This receptor was taken from a woman aged 40 to 50 in good health. The genes are TRBV4-2 and TRBJ2-6; weak D call: TRBD1 (5 bases). Material: blood. CDR3 in DNA: TGTGCCAGCAGCCTAGTCCCCCTGGCTGGGGCCAACGTCCCGACTTTC. This gives the protein CASSLVPLAGANVPTF.